The 11 T cell receptor beta chains below all came from one sample that was sequenced in a study of a mutant IDH1 vaccine in newly diagnosed glioma. Time point described: week 23, last vaccination. Doses of 300 ug of mutant IDH1 20-mer peptide were given with topical imiquimod. This table comes from immunoSEQ multiplex PCR, and its TCRdb copy is limited to in-frame clones, with some not included. The sample shows about 33,000 clones, around nine tenths of them seen only once. The antigens of these receptors remain unknown. This specimen was PBMCs, taken from a glioma patient whose treatment included an IDH1 peptide vaccine. The source is a man aged 35 to 55 with glioma.

As to this clone: One end of the junction fails to match germline, which may point to a read error. V usage is TRBV7-7 and J usage is TRBJ2-5; possibly TRBD2 for D (6 bases). This CDR3 spans 14 amino acids. Germline V gene lookup returns CDR1 SSHAT and CDR2 FNYEAQ (reference sequence). The DNA of the CDR3 is TGTGCTAGCAGCTCTATTGGGGGGCAAGAGACCCAGTACTTC. Protein sequence: CASSSIGGQETQYF.

This sequence joins TRBV10-3 and TRBJ2-2, with TRBD2 matching 12 bases. Germline-derived CDR1 and CDR2 are ENHRY and SYGVKD. This CDR3 region has 17 residues. Trimming cost V 10 bases and J 2 bases; bases outside gene matches: 11. For the CDR3, the DNA is TGTGCCACCAAATCTGGACTAGCGGGGCTTAACACCGGGGAGCTGTTTTTT. Translating gives CATKSGLAGLNTGELFF.

The gene calls are TRBV30 and TRBJ1-1, with D hard to call. This CDR3 is 15 amino acids long. Germline V gene sequence: CDR1 GTSNPN, CDR2 SVGIG (reference sequence). Deletions cut 0 bases from V and 5 bases from J, with 16 bases between. CDR3 loop: CAWSVRLQVGTEAFF. CDR3 nucleotides: TGTGCCTGGAGTGTACGTCTCCAGGTGGGGACTGAAGCTTTCTTT.

This sequence joins TRBV2 and TRBJ2-1; 12 bases map to TRBD1. This CDR3 has 13 amino acids. CDR1 SNHLY and CDR2 FYNNEI come from the germline V gene. The V gene end was trimmed by 8 bases and the J gene end by 5 bases; junction bases not matched to a gene: 1. Here the CDR3 reads CASRDRGHNEQFF. CDR3 bases: TGTGCCAGCCGGGACAGGGGGCACAATGAGCAGTTCTTC.

This chain joins TRBV9 and TRBJ2-7; D is perhaps TRBD2 (6 bases). CDR3 length: 15 amino acids. V lost 0 bases, J lost 5 bases, and 15 bases lay in between. Looked up from germline, CDR1 is SGDLS and CDR2 is YYNGEE. The CDR3 loop is CASSVGQGGVHEQYF. Written as DNA, the CDR3 is TGTGCCAGCAGCGTAGGGCAGGGAGGTGTCCACGAGCAGTACTTC.

This clone was observed a handful of times. The rearrangement uses TRBV27 and TRBJ2-2; 9 nucleotides line up with TRBD2. Trimming removed 5 bases from V and 8 bases from J; junction bases left unmatched: 9. The germline gives CDR1 MNHEY, CDR2 SMNVEV (reference sequence). This CDR3 has 15 residues. Here the CDR3 reads CASSLSAGGPGELFF. CDR3 sequence (DNA): TGTGCCAGCAGTCTCTCTGCGGGGGGGCCTGGGGAGCTGTTTTTT.

This rearrangement joins TRBV19 to TRBJ1-5; TRBD1 matches at 9 bases. The CDR3 has 16 residues. V shed 3 bases, J shed 7 bases, and the junction held 10 bases outside the gene matches. CDR1 is LNHDA, CDR2 SQIVND, per germline (reference sequence). The CDR3 reads CASSIAGTGSWQPQHF. The CDR3 coding sequence is TGTGCCAGTAGTATCGCCGGGACAGGGTCGTGGCAGCCCCAGCATTTT.

This chain links TRBV25-1 with TRBJ2-5; 8 nucleotides align to TRBD1. Trimming removed 8 bases from V and 4 bases from J; junction bases left unmatched: 6. This CDR3 has 13 residues. The germline CDR1 and CDR2 sequences are MGHDK and SYGVNS. CDR3 in DNA: TGTGCCAGCTCAGGGGGCATGGGAGAGACCCAGTACTTC. Amino acid sequence: CASSGGMGETQYF.

The chain links TRBV5-8 to TRBJ1-6; 7 bases match TRBD1. Trimming removed 0 bases from V and 9 bases from J; junction bases left unmatched: 9. The CDR3 runs 16 residues. In germline, CDR1 is SGHTS, CDR2 YDEGEE. DNA for the CDR3: TGTGCCAGCAGCTTGGGAGACAGGGCCCGGAGTTCACCCCTCCACTTT. Encoded protein: CASSLGDRARSSPLHF.

The table lists this clone with a few counts. This sequence joins TRBV27 and TRBJ2-3; no clear D gene. The CDR3 is 8 amino acids. CDR1 is MNHEY and CDR2 is SMNVEV in the germline V gene (reference sequence). The germline V and J ends were trimmed by 9 bases and 11 bases, with 6 bases remaining between them. CDR3 in amino acids: CASSGQYF. DNA for the CDR3: TGTGCCAGTAGTGGGCAGTATTTT.

The chain employs TRBV7-9 and TRBJ2-3; D perhaps matches TRBD1 (6 bases). V shed 1 base and J shed 4 bases, with 15 bases lying between them. The CDR3 sequence is 16 residues long. Germline CDR1 SEHNR, CDR2 FQNEAQ (reference sequence). The CDR3 DNA sequence: TGTGCCAGCAGCTTAGTTGGGCAGGGGAGCGCAGATACGCAGTATTTT. Amino acid sequence: CASSLVGQGSADTQYF.